The TCR beta chain described here comes from a study of T-cell memory formation after mild COVID-19. TCRdb used MiXCR to reprocess the 5' RACE reads, holding one entry per CDR3 protein. The table lists fewer than 5,000 distinct CDR3 sequences, 20% to 25% of them singletons, with roughly 2.2% in the top ten. In this sample, this clonotype is medium-sized. Germline CDR1 DFQATT, CDR2 SNEGSKA (reference sequence). This CDR3 has 14 residues. The V end lost 1 base, the J end lost 7 bases, and 16 bases lay between the germline ends. The TCR sequence derives from an adult who had mild COVID-19 (a few samples of this study predate the infection). Cell type and time point are not known. The V call is TRBV20-1, the J call TRBJ2-5; D might be TRBD1 (6 bases). Sequencing input: PBMCs or a T cell subset sorted from them (not recorded which). Here the CDR3 DNA reads TGCAGTGCTAGAGTCCGGGACACCAGATGGACCCAGTACTTC. Translating it yields CSARVRDTRWTQYF.